What follows is one TCR beta chain and its context. Germline-derived CDR1 and CDR2 are SGHNT and YYREEE (reference sequence). Unmatched junction bases numbered 7, after V lost 7 bases and J lost 3 bases. This CDR3 is built from 15 residues. Only in-frame clones appear in the TCRdb table, and some are missing; sequencing was by immunoSEQ multiplex PCR. The profile covers a few hundred thousand clones, with roughly nine tenths appearing a single time and roughly 1% taken by the ten largest. The study recruited people aged roughly 18 to 100 years across around 24 US areas. The sample belongs to a study of blood T cell repertoires in COVID-19. On the study more broadly: Italy, Spain and the United States were the sources of the convalescent and acute COVID-19 samples.

The rearrangement uses TRBV5-4 and TRBJ2-1; 10 nucleotides align to TRBD1. The sequencing sample was made of PBMCs or T cells enriched from blood (not recorded which). The sequence was collected from a man younger than 35 who had recovered from COVID-19. The CDR3, as DNA: TGTGCCAGCTGGGGACAGGGGAGAGACTACAATGAGCAGTTCTTC. Protein sequence: CASWGQGRDYNEQFF.